The rows below give T cell receptor beta chains drawn from one sample of a study of cytomegalovirus exposure and HLA in healthy donors. Profiled with immunoSEQ multiplex PCR; TCRdb holds only in-frame clones, not every one. The sample's table shows tens of thousands of clones. Sequenced: PBMCs. Receptors were obtained from a female donor in good health and CMV-seropositive. Both conserved end residues are part of each CDR3. Fields, in order: D gene, J gene, V gene, CDR3 DNA, CDR3 protein. D genes are given only for firm matches.

D gene: NA
J gene: TRBJ1-5
V gene: TRBV18
CDR3 DNA: TGTGCCAGCTCACCGGGTGAGGGTCTAGTCGGCGATCAGCCCCAGCATTTT
CDR3 protein: CASSPGEGLVGDQPQHF

D gene: TRBD1
J gene: TRBJ2-7
V gene: TRBV6-5
CDR3 DNA: TGTGCCAGCTCCCCTTTTGGACAGGCCGCCTACGAGCAGTACTTC
CDR3 protein: CASSPFGQAAYEQYF

D gene: NA
J gene: TRBJ1-1
V gene: TRBV6-5
CDR3 DNA: TGTGCCAGCAGCCTCCAACAGGGTTGGGCGGCTTTCTTT
CDR3 protein: CASSLQQGWAAFF

D gene: NA
J gene: TRBJ1-3
V gene: TRBV19
CDR3 DNA: TGTGCCAGTAGTATTAAACAGGAAACTGGAAACACCATATATTTT
CDR3 protein: CASSIKQETGNTIYF

D gene: TRBD1
J gene: TRBJ1-1
V gene: TRBV5-1
CDR3 DNA: TGCGCCAGCAGCTTGGGGTCGGGACAGGGGGTCATGAACACTGAAGCTTTCTTT
CDR3 protein: CASSLGSGQGVMNTEAFF

D gene: TRBD2
J gene: TRBJ2-7
V gene: TRBV6-1
CDR3 DNA: TGTGCCAGCATTGAGGGACTAGCGCGCCACGAGCAGTACTTC
CDR3 protein: CASIEGLARHEQYF

D gene: TRBD2
J gene: TRBJ2-3
V gene: TRBV5-1
CDR3 DNA: TGCGCCAGCAGCGTGAGCGGGAGTGTAGCAGATACGCAGTATTTT
CDR3 protein: CASSVSGSVADTQYF

D gene: NA
J gene: TRBJ2-5
V gene: TRBV6-5
CDR3 DNA: TGTGCCAGCAGTTATTCCCTAGCCGGAGGAGAGACCCAGTACTTC
CDR3 protein: CASSYSLAGGETQYF

D gene: TRBD2
J gene: TRBJ2-7
V gene: TRBV29-1
CDR3 DNA: TGCAGCGTTGAAACAGGCTTGGGAGGGGACGAGCAGTACTTC
CDR3 protein: CSVETGLGGDEQYF

D gene: NA
J gene: TRBJ1-2
V gene: TRBV5-4
CDR3 DNA: TGTGCCAGCAGCCCGGACAGAACCTATGGCTACACCTTC
CDR3 protein: CASSPDRTYGYTF

D gene: TRBD2
J gene: TRBJ2-1
V gene: TRBV28
CDR3 DNA: TGTGCCAGCTTAGCGGGAGGCTCCGACAATGAGCAGTTCTTC
CDR3 protein: CASLAGGSDNEQFF

D gene: TRBD2
J gene: TRBJ2-3
V gene: TRBV4-1
CDR3 DNA: TGCGCCAGCAGCCAACCGAGGACTAGCGGGAGCAGCACAGATACGCAGTATTTT
CDR3 protein: CASSQPRTSGSSTDTQYF

D gene: TRBD1
J gene: TRBJ2-7
V gene: TRBV7-9
CDR3 DNA: TGTGCCAGCAGCGCTACAGGGGGCCCATCCTACGAGCAGTACTTC
CDR3 protein: CASSATGGPSYEQYF

D gene: NA
J gene: TRBJ1-2
V gene: TRBV4-1
CDR3 DNA: TGCGCCAGCAGCCAAGAGTCGGCCAGGGGCGGACCATATGGCTACACCTTC
CDR3 protein: CASSQESARGGPYGYTF

D gene: NA
J gene: TRBJ2-7
V gene: TRBV19
CDR3 DNA: TGTGCCAGTAGTTTTCCAGCTCAGGGCGAGCAGTACTTC
CDR3 protein: CASSFPAQGEQYF

D gene: TRBD2
J gene: TRBJ2-7
V gene: TRBV19
CDR3 DNA: TGTGCCAGTACTACTAGCGGGAGTTCCTACGAGCAGTACTTC
CDR3 protein: CASTTSGSSYEQYF

D gene: NA
J gene: TRBJ1-2
V gene: TRBV28
CDR3 DNA: TGTGCCAGCAGTCCCCCCTCCTTCTATGGCTACACCTTC
CDR3 protein: CASSPPSFYGYTF

D gene: TRBD1
J gene: TRBJ1-1
V gene: TRBV28
CDR3 DNA: TGTGCCAGCAGTTCCGGAGGGACCGGACAGGCGGAAGCTTTCTTT
CDR3 protein: CASSSGGTGQAEAFF

D gene: NA
J gene: TRBJ2-7
V gene: TRBV18
CDR3 DNA: TGTGCCAGCTCACCACCGAGGGGGTCCTCCTCCTACGAGCAGTACTTC
CDR3 protein: CASSPPRGSSSYEQYF

D gene: TRBD2
J gene: TRBJ2-3
V gene: TRBV7-9
CDR3 DNA: TGTGCCAGCAGCCCGGGACTAGCGGTGACGCAGTATTTT
CDR3 protein: CASSPGLAVTQYF